This T cell receptor (beta chain) appears in the sequencing data of a study of blood T cell repertoires in COVID-19 (dated by TCRdb to 2019 to 2021). For the wider study: The collaborator samples originated in the United States, Italy and Spain and spanned the acute and convalescent phases of COVID-19. The material from the prospective study consisted of cDNA or gDNA derived from T cells, B-cell-depleted T cells, or PBMCs. The dataset comprised deeply sampled blood TCRbeta repertoires from subjects exposed to, actively infected with, or recovered from COVID-19. The repertoires were released in a freely available public database meant as a resource for research on the immune response to SARS-CoV-2. The samples were drawn from the first 160 participants of the ongoing ImmuneRACE study and from roughly 1,300 subjects provided by 6 global collaborators. Sample metadata almost always included a de-identified subject ID, COVID-19 status, age in years and sex. HLA class I and class II types, where available, came from metadata supplied by the sample provider rather than from assay-based typing. Overall results and qualifications from the work: Clinical and demographic metadata were provided uncurated, with the amount varying by source and participant.

The immunoSEQ Assay, a bias-controlled multiplex PCR, was used to amplify TCRbeta CDR3 regions from genomic DNA. The source study handled its data this way. Within the assay, amplification of reference gene primers was used to estimate how many nucleated cells each sample contained. To quantify the absolute abundance of each unique TCRbeta CDR3 rearrangement, sequence reads were collapsed and filtered. For each sample, productive Simpson clonality was calculated as the square root of Simpson's diversity index across productive rearrangements. Entries here come from immuneACCESS through TCRdb and include only in-frame sequences with V and J called. Some clones fail to appear in such tables; in the studies checked, an unresolved V gene covers under half of the shortfall, and the cause of the remainder is unknown. The V and J calls and clone size are taken from that table; D and trimming were inferred from the DNA. This sample lists approximately 270,000 clones; just under 90% were detected once. Approximately 4% of the sample comes from the top ten.

Participants in the prospective study were enrolled through a virtual design, were aged about 18 to 90 years, and lived in roughly 24 United States geographic areas. In the prospective study, cohorts were assigned on the basis of participant-reported clinical history obtained from a screening survey and a study questionnaire. In the prospective study, whole blood, serum and a nasopharyngeal or oropharyngeal swab were collected from each participant by mobile phlebotomists. Participants in the prospective study had the option to provide additional blood draws and questionnaires over a 2-month period. Prospective study blood samples were shipped either frozen or at room temperature before DNA extraction. V is shortened by 1 base, J by 5 bases, and the region joining them spans 12 bases. The CDR3 sequence holds 15 residues, the cysteine and phenylalanine included. Only the CDR3 DNA stays, 45 bases, in frame from base 1. CDR1 and CDR2 were assigned from the germline V gene (reference sequence) as SGHNT and YYREEE.

This clone appeared once. Its antigen is unknown. Base qualities are not at hand, and no much larger clone is one base apart. The rearranged segments are TRBV5-4 and TRBJ1-4; D gene: possibly TRBD1, on 5 matching bases. The sequenced sample consisted of PBMCs or T cells enriched from blood (not recorded which). The origin of this receptor is a woman in her 30s with acute COVID-19. The encoded CDR3 is CASSLRGRGNEKLFF. At the DNA level, the sequence is TGTGCCAGCAGCTTGAGAGGACGGGGGAATGAAAAACTGTTTTTT.